The clone carrying this TCR beta chain has a count of ten or more. These data come from a study of regulatory T cells in long-lasting Graves disease. Arm-PCR of CDR3 regions and iRepertoire HTBI primers were the basis on which TCR beta libraries were built. TCRdb reprocessed the multiplex PCR reads via MiXCR and lists one record per CDR3 protein. The sample has hundreds of thousands of distinct CDR3 sequences, less than 25% seen once. Described time point: persistent/refractory GD, antithyroid drugs over 5 years with positive TRAb. Researchers made the TCR library from RNA that was extracted from PBMCs. The CDR3 is 12 amino acids. The V end lost 6 bases, the J end lost 0 bases, and 6 bases lay between the germline ends. Germline V gives CDR1 MNHNS, CDR2 SASEGT.

The material sequenced was peripheral blood mononuclear cells (PBMCs), taken when the disease was refractory, from a patient treated with antithyroid drugs. The TCR sequence derives from a female donor with Graves disease. The genes are TRBV6-1 and TRBJ2-7; possible D gene TRBD1, 5 bases. The CDR3 reads CASRTASYEQYF. Written as DNA, the CDR3 is TGTGCCAGCAGGACAGCCTCCTACGAGCAGTACTTC.